The T cell receptor (beta chain) under discussion was sequenced for a study of lymphopenia after photon versus proton radiotherapy. Here immunoSEQ multiplex PCR was the method, and the copy in TCRdb shows in-frame clones only, minus some. The table shows some 45,000 clones, with approximately 80% occurring only once. Details on this clone: Its antigen is unknown.

Study-wide results and caveats: After lymphocyte nadir, photon-treated repertoires showed oligoclonal expansion, especially CD8+ Temra. Photon-treated patients lost naive T cells and TCR diversity; proton-treated stayed stable.

The clonotype originates from a woman in her 70s with pancreatic cancer. Sequencing was performed on peripheral blood, taken from a patient treated with proton-based radiotherapy.

CDR3 in DNA: TGTGCCAGCAGCTTAGCCCTCACCGCTGTTGAAAAACTGTTTTTT. Protein sequence: CASSLALTAVEKLFF. This chain uses TRBV7-9 with TRBJ1-4, with D uncertain. Germline CDR1 is SEHNR and CDR2 is FQNEAQ (reference sequence). The CDR3 contains 15 residues. The ends were cut back, 0 bases at V and 7 bases at J, with 12 bases in the middle.